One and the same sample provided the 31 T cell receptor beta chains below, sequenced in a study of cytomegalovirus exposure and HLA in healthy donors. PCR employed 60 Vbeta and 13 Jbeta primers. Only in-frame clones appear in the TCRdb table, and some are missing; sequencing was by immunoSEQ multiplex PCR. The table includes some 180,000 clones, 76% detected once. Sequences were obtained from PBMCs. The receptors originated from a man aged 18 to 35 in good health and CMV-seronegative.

The CDR3 loop reads CASIRTGTARGLHF. In DNA, the CDR3 is TGTGCCAGCATTCGAACAGGTACTGCTAGGGGCCTCCACTTT. The genes are TRBV2 and TRBJ1-6; a weak D match, TRBD1 (5 bases). Trimming pared 7 bases from V and 15 bases from J, leaving 22 bases between. Germline V gene sequence: CDR1 SNHLY, CDR2 FYNNEI. The CDR3 consists of 14 residues.

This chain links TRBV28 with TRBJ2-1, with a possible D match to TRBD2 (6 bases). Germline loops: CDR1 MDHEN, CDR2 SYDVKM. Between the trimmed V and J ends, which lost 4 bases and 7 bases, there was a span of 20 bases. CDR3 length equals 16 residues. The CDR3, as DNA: TGTGCCAGCAGTTCTAGCGCCCCTCCCCGTGGGAATGAGCAGTTCTTC. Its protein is CASSSSAPPRGNEQFF.

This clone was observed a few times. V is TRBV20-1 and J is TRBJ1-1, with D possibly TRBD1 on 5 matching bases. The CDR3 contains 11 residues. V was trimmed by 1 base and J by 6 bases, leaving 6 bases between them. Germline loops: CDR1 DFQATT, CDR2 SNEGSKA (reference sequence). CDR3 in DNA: TGCAGTGCTAGAGCAGGGTCTGAAGCTTTCTTT. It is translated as CSARAGSEAFF.

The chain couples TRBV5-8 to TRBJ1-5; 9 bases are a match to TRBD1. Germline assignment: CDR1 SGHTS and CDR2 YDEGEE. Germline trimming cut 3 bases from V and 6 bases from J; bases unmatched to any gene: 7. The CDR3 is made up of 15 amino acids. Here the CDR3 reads CASSWVGTGSQPQHF. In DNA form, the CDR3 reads TGTGCCAGCAGCTGGGTCGGGACAGGGAGTCAGCCCCAGCATTTT.

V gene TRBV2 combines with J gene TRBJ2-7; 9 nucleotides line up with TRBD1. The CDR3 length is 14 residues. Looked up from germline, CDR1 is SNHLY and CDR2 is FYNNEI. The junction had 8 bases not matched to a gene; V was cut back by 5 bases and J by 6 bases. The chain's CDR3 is CASSSGQGYSEQYF. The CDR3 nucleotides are TGTGCCAGCAGTTCGGGACAGGGCTATAGCGAGCAGTACTTC.

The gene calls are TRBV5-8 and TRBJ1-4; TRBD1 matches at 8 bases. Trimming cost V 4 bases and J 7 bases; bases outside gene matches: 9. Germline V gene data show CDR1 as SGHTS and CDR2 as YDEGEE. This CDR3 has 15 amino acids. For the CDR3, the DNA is TGTGCCAGCAGCCCCGGACAGGGTCGGGGTGAAAAACTGTTTTTT. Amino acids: CASSPGQGRGEKLFF.

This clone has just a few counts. The CDR3 region is CASSAGDRGYTF. In nucleotides, the CDR3 is TGTGCCAGCAGCGCGGGAGACCGAGGCTACACCTTC. V is TRBV5-5 and J is TRBJ1-2, with D unresolved. Germline V gene sequence: CDR1 SGHKS, CDR2 YYEKEE (reference sequence). The CDR3 has 12 amino acids. V lost 4 bases, J lost 8 bases, and 12 bases lay in between.

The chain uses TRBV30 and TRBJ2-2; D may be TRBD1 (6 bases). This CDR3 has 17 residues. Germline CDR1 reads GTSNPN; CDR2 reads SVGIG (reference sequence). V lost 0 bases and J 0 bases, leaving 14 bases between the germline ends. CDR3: CAWSVQGSRANTGELFF. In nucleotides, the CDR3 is TGTGCCTGGAGTGTACAGGGCAGCCGAGCGAACACCGGGGAGCTGTTTTTT.

CDR3 amino acids: CARSCPREFNTEAFF. The CDR3 bases are TGTGCCAGAAGTTGTCCACGGGAGTTCAACACTGAAGCTTTCTTT. The V gene is TRBV5-3, the J gene TRBJ1-1; D is unresolved. TRBV5-3 is an open reading frame whose function is uncertain. This CDR3 contains 15 residues. Trimming removed 5 bases at V and 2 bases at J, with 16 bases between.

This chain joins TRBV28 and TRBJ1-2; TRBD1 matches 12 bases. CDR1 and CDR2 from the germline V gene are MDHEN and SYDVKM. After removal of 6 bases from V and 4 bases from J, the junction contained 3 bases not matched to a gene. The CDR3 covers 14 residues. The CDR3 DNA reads TGTGCCAGCAGGGGGACAGGGGGCCTCTATGGCTACACCTTC. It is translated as CASRGTGGLYGYTF.

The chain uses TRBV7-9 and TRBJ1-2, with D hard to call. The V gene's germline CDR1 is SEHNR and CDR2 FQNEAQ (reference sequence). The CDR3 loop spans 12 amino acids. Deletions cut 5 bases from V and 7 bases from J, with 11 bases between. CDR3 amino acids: CASSQQPAGYTF. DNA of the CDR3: TGTGCCAGCAGCCAACAGCCGGCTGGCTACACCTTC.

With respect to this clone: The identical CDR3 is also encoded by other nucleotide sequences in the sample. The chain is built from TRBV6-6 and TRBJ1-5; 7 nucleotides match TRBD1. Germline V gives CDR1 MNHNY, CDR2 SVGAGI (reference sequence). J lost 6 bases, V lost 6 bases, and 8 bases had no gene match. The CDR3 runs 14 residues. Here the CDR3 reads CASSLMTGTQPQHF. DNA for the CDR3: TGTGCCAGCAGCCTAATGACAGGGACTCAGCCCCAGCATTTT.

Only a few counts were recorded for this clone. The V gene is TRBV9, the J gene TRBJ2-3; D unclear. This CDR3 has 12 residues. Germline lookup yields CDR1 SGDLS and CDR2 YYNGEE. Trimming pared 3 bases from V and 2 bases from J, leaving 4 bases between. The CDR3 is CASSANTDTQYF. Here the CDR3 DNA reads TGTGCCAGCAGCGCCAACACAGATACGCAGTATTTT.

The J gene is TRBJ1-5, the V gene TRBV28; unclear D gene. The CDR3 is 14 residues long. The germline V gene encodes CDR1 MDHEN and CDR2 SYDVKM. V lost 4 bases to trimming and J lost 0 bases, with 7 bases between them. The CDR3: CASSSVYSNQPQHF. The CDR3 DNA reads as TGTGCCAGCAGTTCAGTATATAGCAATCAGCCCCAGCATTTT.

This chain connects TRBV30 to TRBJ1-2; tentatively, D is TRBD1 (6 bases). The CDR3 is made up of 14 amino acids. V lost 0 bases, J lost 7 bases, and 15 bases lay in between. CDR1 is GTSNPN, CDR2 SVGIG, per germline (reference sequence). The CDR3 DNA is TGTGCCTGGAGTGTTAGGCCAGGGGTTGGTGGCTACACCTTC. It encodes CAWSVRPGVGGYTF.

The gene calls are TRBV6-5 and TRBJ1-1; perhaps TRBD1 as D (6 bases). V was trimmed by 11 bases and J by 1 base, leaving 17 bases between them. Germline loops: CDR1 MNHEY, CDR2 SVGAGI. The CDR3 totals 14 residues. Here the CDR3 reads CASTPWGQNTEAFF. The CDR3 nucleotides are TGTGCCTCTACGCCGTGGGGGCAGAACACTGAAGCTTTCTTT.

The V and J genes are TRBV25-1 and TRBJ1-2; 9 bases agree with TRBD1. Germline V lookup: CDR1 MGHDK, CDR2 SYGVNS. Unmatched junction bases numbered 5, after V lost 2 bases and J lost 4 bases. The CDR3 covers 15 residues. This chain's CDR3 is CASSEGQGSRYGYTF. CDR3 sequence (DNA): TGTGCCAGCAGTGAAGGACAGGGGTCGCGCTATGGCTACACCTTC.

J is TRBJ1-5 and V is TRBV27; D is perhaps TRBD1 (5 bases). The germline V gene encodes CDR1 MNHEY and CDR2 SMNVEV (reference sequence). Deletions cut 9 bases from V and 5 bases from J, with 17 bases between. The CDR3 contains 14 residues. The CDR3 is CASAPGGVHQPQHF. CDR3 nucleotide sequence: TGTGCCAGTGCCCCTGGGGGGGTCCATCAGCCCCAGCATTTT.

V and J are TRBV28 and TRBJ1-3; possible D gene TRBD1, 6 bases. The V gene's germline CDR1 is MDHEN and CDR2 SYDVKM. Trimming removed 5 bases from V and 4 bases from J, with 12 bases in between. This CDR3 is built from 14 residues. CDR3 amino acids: CASSGQPRGNTIYF. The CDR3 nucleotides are TGTGCCAGCAGTGGACAGCCTCGGGGAAACACCATATATTTT.

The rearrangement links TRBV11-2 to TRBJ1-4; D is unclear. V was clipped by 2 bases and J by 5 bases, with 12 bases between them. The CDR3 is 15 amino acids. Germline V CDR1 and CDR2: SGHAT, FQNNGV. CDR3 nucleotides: TGTGCCAGCAGCTTATCGACGGGAGGAAATGAAAAACTGTTTTTT. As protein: CASSLSTGGNEKLFF.

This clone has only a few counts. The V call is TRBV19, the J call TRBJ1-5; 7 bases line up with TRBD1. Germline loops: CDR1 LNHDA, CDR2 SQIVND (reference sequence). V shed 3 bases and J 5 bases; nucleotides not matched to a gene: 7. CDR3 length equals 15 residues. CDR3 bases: TGTGCCAGTAGTATTCTCCGGCAGGGGGATCAGCCCCAGCATTTT. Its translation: CASSILRQGDQPQHF.

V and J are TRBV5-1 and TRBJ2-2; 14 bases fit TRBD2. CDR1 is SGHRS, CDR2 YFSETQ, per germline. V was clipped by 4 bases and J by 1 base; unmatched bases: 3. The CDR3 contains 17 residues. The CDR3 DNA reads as TGCGCCAGCAGCAGCGGACTAGCGGGGGGGAACACCGGGGAGCTGTTTTTT. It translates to CASSSGLAGGNTGELFF.

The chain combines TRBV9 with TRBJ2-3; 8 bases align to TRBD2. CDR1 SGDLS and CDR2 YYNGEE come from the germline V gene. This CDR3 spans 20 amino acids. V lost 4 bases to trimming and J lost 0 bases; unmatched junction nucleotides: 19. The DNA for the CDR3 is TGTGCCAGCAGCCCCTACCGACTAGCGTGGGGCCTTACCAGCACAGATACGCAGTATTTT. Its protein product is CASSPYRLAWGLTSTDTQYF.

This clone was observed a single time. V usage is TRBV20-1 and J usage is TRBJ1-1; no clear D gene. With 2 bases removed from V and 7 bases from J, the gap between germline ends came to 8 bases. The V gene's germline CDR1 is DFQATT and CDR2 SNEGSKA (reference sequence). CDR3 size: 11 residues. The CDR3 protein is CSARLNREAFF. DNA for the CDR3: TGCAGTGCTAGACTAAATCGTGAAGCTTTCTTT.

Written as DNA, the CDR3 is TGTGCCAGCTCTTCGAGCGGGGGACGCACAGATACGCAGTATTTT. Amino acids: CASSSSGGRTDTQYF. V and J are TRBV6-5 and TRBJ2-3; 8 bases line up with TRBD2. Per the germline V gene, CDR1 is MNHEY and CDR2 is SVGAGI. The CDR3 extends over 15 amino acids. J was trimmed by 1 base and V by 8 bases; bases with no gene match: 8.

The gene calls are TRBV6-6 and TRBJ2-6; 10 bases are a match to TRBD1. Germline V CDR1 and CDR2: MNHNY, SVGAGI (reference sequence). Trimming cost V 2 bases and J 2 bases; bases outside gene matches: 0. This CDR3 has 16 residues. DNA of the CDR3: TGTGCCAGCAGTTACGGGACAGGGGCTGGGGCCAACGTCCTGACTTTC. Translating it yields CASSYGTGAGANVLTF.

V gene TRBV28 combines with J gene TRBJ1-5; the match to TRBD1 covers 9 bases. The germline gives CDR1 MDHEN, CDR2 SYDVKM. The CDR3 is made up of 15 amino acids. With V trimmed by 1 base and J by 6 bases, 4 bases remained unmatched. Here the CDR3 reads CASSLLGQGTQPQHF. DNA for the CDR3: TGTGCCAGCAGTTTATTGGGACAGGGCACTCAGCCCCAGCATTTT. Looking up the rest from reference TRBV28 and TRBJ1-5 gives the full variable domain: DVKVTQSSRYLVKRTGEKVFLECVQDMDHENMFWYRQDPGLGLRLIYFSYDVKMKEKGDIPEGYSVSREKKERFSLILESASTNQTSMYLCASSLLGQGTQPQHFGDGTRLSIL.

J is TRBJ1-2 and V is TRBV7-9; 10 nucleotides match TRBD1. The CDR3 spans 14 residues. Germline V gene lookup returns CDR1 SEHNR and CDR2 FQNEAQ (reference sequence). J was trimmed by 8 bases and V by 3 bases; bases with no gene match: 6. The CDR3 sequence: CASSFPDRGNGYTF. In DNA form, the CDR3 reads TGTGCCAGCAGCTTCCCGGACAGGGGGAACGGCTACACCTTC.

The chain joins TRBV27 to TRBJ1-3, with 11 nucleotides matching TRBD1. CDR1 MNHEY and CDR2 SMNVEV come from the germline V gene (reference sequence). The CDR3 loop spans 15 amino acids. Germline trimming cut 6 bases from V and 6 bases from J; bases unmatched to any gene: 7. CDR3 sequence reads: CASSLGTGGVNTIYF. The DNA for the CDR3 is TGTGCCAGCAGCCTCGGGACAGGGGGTGTAAACACCATATATTTT.

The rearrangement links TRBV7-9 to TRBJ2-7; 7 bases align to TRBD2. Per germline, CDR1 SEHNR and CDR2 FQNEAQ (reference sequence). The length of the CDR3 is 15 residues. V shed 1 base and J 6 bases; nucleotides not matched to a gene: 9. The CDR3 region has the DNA TGTGCCAGCAGCTTAGGGTCACCGGGGAGGGGCGAGCAGTACTTC. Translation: CASSLGSPGRGEQYF.

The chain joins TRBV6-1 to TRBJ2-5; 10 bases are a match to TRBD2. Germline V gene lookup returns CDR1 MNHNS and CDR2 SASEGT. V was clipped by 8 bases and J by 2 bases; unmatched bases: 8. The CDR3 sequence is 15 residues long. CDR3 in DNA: TGTGCCAGCCACACACTAGCGGGACCACAAGAGACCCAGTACTTC. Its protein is CASHTLAGPQETQYF.